The 13 T cell receptor beta chains presented below share a single source sample, sequenced in a study of T cells after yellow fever vaccination. TCRdb ran MiXCR on the 5' RACE reads and lists one entry per CDR3 protein. Among some 260,000 distinct CDR3 sequences listed, roughly 5% were seen once. The sequenced sample was CD4+ T cells sorted from PBMCs, obtained on the day of the yellow fever booster vaccination. Every receptor here comes from a man in his late teens or twenties who received the YFV17D yellow fever vaccine.

The V and J genes are TRBV28 and TRBJ1-2; tentative D call: TRBD1 (5 bases). This CDR3 has 12 residues. The V and J ends lost 9 bases and 6 bases respectively, with 14 bases between them. The germline V gene has CDR1 MDHEN and CDR2 SYDVKM. The CDR3 region has the DNA TGTGCCAGTTGGGGGGGATCCGATGGCTACACCTTC. Protein: CASWGGSDGYTF.

This clonotype appeared a few times. The CDR3 DNA reads as TGCGCCAGCAGCTTGGGGCCGGGCTCTGGAAACACCATATATTTT. It is translated as CASSLGPGSGNTIYF. The chain links TRBV5-1 to TRBJ1-3; D is undetermined. Germline-derived CDR1 and CDR2 are SGHRS and YFSETQ. CDR3 length: 15 residues. Trimming removed 0 bases from V and 0 bases from J, with 7 bases in between.

The V gene is TRBV28, the J gene TRBJ2-5; D gene ambiguous. This CDR3 has 13 amino acids. Germline V gene data show CDR1 as MDHEN and CDR2 as SYDVKM. V lost 7 bases and J 4 bases, leaving 13 bases between the germline ends. The CDR3 reads CASTLGLGETQYF. CDR3 nucleotides: TGTGCCAGCACCCTGGGATTGGGAGAGACCCAGTACTTC.

This clonotype was counted only a few times. J is TRBJ2-6 and V is TRBV20-1; tentatively, D is TRBD1 or TRBD2 (5 bases each). CDR1 and CDR2 from the germline V gene are DFQATT and SNEGSKA (reference sequence). The CDR3 spans 15 residues. Trimming took off 4 bases at V and 2 bases at J, with 12 bases between the two ends. The CDR3 here is CSATGRGAGANVLTF. The CDR3 nucleotides are TGCAGTGCTACAGGTCGGGGCGCTGGGGCCAACGTCCTGACTTTC.

There are a few counts of this clonotype. The chain couples TRBV11-2 to TRBJ1-5; D gene unclear. The CDR3 spans 15 residues. Germline values: CDR1 SGHAT, CDR2 FQNNGV. Between the trimmed V and J ends, which lost 1 base and 5 bases, there was a span of 12 bases. CDR3: CASSLGGSRHQPQHF. The CDR3, as DNA: TGTGCCAGCAGCTTAGGCGGGTCGAGGCATCAGCCCCAGCATTTT.

This chain connects TRBV7-2 to TRBJ2-2, with D possibly matching TRBD2 (5 bases). This CDR3 region has 14 residues. CDR1 SGHTA and CDR2 FQGNSA come from the germline V gene. V was trimmed by 1 base and J by 5 bases, leaving 8 bases between them. CDR3 loop: CASSLVTGTGELFF. In DNA form, the CDR3 reads TGTGCCAGCAGCTTAGTGACGGGAACCGGGGAGCTGTTTTTT.

This clonotype has a handful of counts. The rearrangement joins TRBV7-8 to TRBJ1-1, with D hard to call. Germline-derived CDR1 and CDR2 are SGHVS and FQNEAQ. CDR3 length equals 16 residues. Trimming removed 6 bases at V and 1 base at J, with 18 bases between. The CDR3 nucleotides are TGTGCCAGCAGAGGGCTACCGTTAGGGTCGAACACTGAAGCTTTCTTT. This gives the protein CASRGLPLGSNTEAFF.

The chain couples TRBV9 to TRBJ1-5; no reliable D call. Germline lookup yields CDR1 SGDLS and CDR2 YYNGEE. Between the trimmed V and J ends, which lost 0 bases and 4 bases, there was a span of 8 bases. The CDR3 has 14 residues. The CDR3 region has the DNA TGTGCCAGCAGCGTAGTGCCCCTGAATCAGCCCCAGCATTTT. Its translation: CASSVVPLNQPQHF.

There are many counts of this clonotype. The chain couples TRBV15 to TRBJ2-4; either TRBD1 or TRBD2 may supply D (5 bases each). Trimming removed 3 bases from V and 9 bases from J, with 15 bases in between. The CDR3 has 14 residues. CDR1 is LNHNV, CDR2 YYDKDF, per germline (reference sequence). The CDR3 region has the DNA TGTGCCACCAGCAGGGTTGGGGGTTCGGGCATTCAGTACTTC. Encoded protein: CATSRVGGSGIQYF.

This clonotype was seen a few times. V gene TRBV4-2 combines with J gene TRBJ2-1; 10 nucleotides match TRBD2. This CDR3 has 16 amino acids. J was trimmed by 4 bases and V by 0 bases; bases with no gene match: 3. Per germline, CDR1 LGHNA and CDR2 YNFKEQ. CDR3 amino acids: CASSQEGSGGYNEQFF. CDR3 sequence (DNA): TGTGCCAGCAGCCAAGAAGGTAGCGGGGGGTACAATGAGCAGTTCTTC.

This clonotype showed up many times. The J gene is TRBJ2-3, the V gene TRBV18; D is unclear. CDR3 size: 15 residues. CDR1 and CDR2 (germline): KGHSH, LQKENI. The ends were cut back, 3 bases at V and 6 bases at J, with 16 bases in the middle. In DNA, the CDR3 is TGTGCCAGCTCACCCAACGGACGGAATTGGGATACGCAGTATTTT. It codes for CASSPNGRNWDTQYF.

In its sample, this clonotype was seen many times. The rearrangement links TRBV10-3 to TRBJ1-3, with D hard to call. The CDR3 has 13 amino acids. The V end was cut by 10 bases, the J end by 4 bases, with 14 bases between. Germline V CDR1 and CDR2: ENHRY, SYGVKD. The CDR3 here is CASIPASGNTIYF. The CDR3, as DNA: TGTGCCAGTATTCCAGCGTCCGGAAACACCATATATTTT.

This clonotype was detected a few times. V and J are TRBV5-4 and TRBJ1-2; the match to TRBD1 covers 8 bases. The CDR3 extends over 13 amino acids. Germline V lookup: CDR1 SGHNT, CDR2 YYREEE (reference sequence). V lost 2 bases and J lost 4; bases outside the gene matches: 1. In DNA form, the CDR3 reads TGTGCCAGCAGCTTACAGGGGGGCTATGGCTACACCTTC. It yields the protein CASSLQGGYGYTF.